This TCR beta chain was sequenced during a study of sequential checkpoint blockade in melanoma (dated by TCRdb to 2018 to 2020). Regarding the research as a whole: In a 1:1 randomization, patients received either first-line nivolumab then ipilimumab (arm A) or ipilimumab then nivolumab (arm B). Maintenance nivolumab came after both trial sequences.

Comments on this clone: The clone's antigen remains unknown. Base quality data are lacking; no much larger clone is found one base away.

This sample's treatment or condition label indicates: randomized to nivolumab then ipilimumab (arm A) or the reverse (arm B). No trial patient had received prior DNA-damaging chemotherapy. Thawed PBMCs were sorted on a FACS Aria II flow cytometer to isolate live CD3+CD8+ cells negative for CD19 and CD56. The samples were obtained from melanoma patients enrolled in CheckMate 064, an open-label, randomized phase II trial testing sequential checkpoint blockade. Peripheral blood mononuclear cells were obtained through leukapheresis, purified using Ficoll-Paque, and frozen in human serum containing approximately 11% DMSO. Right after sorting, the blood CD3+CD8+ cells were verified to be >95% pure, and DNA extraction followed. TCRbeta CDR3 regions were immunosequenced from genomic DNA with the immunoSEQ Assay. Prior to high-throughput sequencing, genomic DNA was amplified by bias-controlled multiplex PCR. Per the original workflow: To quantify the absolute abundance of each unique TCRbeta CDR3 region, the sequences were collapsed and filtered. Clonality, defined as 1 minus Pielou's evenness, was calculated using only productive rearrangements. A previously published method was used to identify clones with significantly greater frequencies in on-treatment samples than in baseline samples. TCRdb took over this immuneACCESS table, retaining in-frame rearrangements with V and J assigned. Such tables are incomplete; in checked studies, under half of the missing clones stem from an unresolved V gene, and the remainder is unexplained. V and J calls and clone size come straight from that table; D and trimming were deduced from the DNA. In all, the sample holds around 18,000 clones, and roughly 66% of those were seen once. The ten largest make up under 20% of the sample.

Study-level results and caveats: The response-prediction model combining TCR metrics and mutation burden needs validation in larger, independent patient cohorts.

The germline V gene provides CDR1 SGHRS and CDR2 YFSETQ. The CDR3, from cysteine to phenylalanine, totals 14 residues. Of the read, only the CDR3 DNA is kept; its 42 bases are in frame from base 1. The V end gives up 4 bases and the J end 5 bases, leaving 7 bases in the junction not matched to a gene. This TCR was sampled from a human donor with melanoma. The chain was built from TRBV5-1 and TRBJ2-7, with 9 junctional bases fitting TRBD1. The specimen was CD8+ T cells sorted from blood (inferred from file names), collected from a patient given nivolumab and ipilimumab in sequence. Here is the DNA: TGCGCCAGCAGCGCCGGGACAGGGCGGAACGAGCAGTACTTC. It translates as CASSAGTGRNEQYF.